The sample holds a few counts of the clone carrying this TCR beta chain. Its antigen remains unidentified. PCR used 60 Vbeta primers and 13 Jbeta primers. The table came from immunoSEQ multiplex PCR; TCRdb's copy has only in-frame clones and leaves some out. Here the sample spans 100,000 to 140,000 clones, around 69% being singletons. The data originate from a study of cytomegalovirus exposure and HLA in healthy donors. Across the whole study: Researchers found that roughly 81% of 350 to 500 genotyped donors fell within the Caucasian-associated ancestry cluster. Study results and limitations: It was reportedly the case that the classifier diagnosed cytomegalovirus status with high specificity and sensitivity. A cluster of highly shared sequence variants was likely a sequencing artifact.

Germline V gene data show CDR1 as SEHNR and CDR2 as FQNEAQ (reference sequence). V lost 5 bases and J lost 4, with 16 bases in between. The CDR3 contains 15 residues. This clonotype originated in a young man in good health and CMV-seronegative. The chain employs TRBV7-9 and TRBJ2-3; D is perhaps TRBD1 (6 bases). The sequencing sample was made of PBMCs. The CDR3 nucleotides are TGTGCCAGCAGCCCTGGACACCCAGGGGCAGATACGCAGTATTTT. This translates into CASSPGHPGADTQYF.